The clone carrying this T cell receptor (beta chain) was recorded once. Looked up from germline, CDR1 is SGHAT and CDR2 is FQNNGV. Trimming cost V 5 bases and J 1 base; bases outside gene matches: 16. The CDR3 is made up of 18 amino acids. This record belongs to a study of blood T cell repertoires in COVID-19. Clones were sequenced by immunoSEQ multiplex PCR, and TCRdb holds only the in-frame ones, with some missing. The data show nearly 110,000 clones, 75% to 95% seen once. The sample consisted of peripheral blood. The source is a young woman with acute or convalescent COVID-19. The chain is built from TRBV11-2 and TRBJ1-2; 7 nucleotides line up with TRBD1. The CDR3 DNA reads as TGTGCCAGCAGCCCCATAAACCCAACAGGGGCTTTTAACTATGGCTACACCTTC. This translates into CASSPINPTGAFNYGYTF.